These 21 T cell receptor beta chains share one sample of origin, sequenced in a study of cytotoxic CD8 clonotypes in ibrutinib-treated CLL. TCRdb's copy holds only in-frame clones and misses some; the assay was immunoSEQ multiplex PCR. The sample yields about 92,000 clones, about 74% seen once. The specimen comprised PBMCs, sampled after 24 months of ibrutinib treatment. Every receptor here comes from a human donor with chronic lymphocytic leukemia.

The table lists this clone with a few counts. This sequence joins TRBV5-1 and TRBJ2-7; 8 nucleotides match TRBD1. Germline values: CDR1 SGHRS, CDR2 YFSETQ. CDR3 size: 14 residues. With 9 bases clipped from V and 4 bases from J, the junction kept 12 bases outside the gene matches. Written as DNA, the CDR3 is TGCGCCACCTCCACAGGGGGTCGTACTTACGAGCAGTACTTC. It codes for CATSTGGRTYEQYF.

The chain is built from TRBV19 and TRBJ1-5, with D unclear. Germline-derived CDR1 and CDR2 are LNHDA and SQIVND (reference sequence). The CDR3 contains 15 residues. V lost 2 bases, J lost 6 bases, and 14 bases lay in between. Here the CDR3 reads CASSIIGIPRQPQHF. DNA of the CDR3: TGTGCCAGTAGTATAATCGGCATTCCGCGTCAGCCCCAGCATTTT. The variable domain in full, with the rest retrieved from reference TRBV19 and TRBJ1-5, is DGGITQSPKYLFRKEGQNVTLSCEQNLNHDAMYWYRQDPGQGLRLIYYSQIVNDFQKGDIAEGYSVSREKKESFPLTVTSAQKNPTAFYLCASSIIGIPRQPQHFGDGTRLSIL.

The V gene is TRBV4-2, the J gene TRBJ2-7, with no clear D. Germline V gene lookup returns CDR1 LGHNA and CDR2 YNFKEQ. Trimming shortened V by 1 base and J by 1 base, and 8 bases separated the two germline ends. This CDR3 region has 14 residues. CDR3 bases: TGTGCCAGCAGCCAAGCCGCCAAATCCTACGAGCAGTACTTC. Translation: CASSQAAKSYEQYF.

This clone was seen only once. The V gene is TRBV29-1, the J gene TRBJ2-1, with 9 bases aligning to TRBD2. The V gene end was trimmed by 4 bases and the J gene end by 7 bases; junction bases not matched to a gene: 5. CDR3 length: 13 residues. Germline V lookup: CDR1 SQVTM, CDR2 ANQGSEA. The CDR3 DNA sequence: TGCAGCGTTGTGGGGACTAGCATAAATGAGCAGTTCTTC. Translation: CSVVGTSINEQFF.

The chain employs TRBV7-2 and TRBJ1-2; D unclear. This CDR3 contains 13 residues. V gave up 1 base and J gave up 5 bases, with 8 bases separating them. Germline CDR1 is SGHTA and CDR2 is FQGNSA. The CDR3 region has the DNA TGTGCCAGCAGCTTAGAGCAGAAATATGGCTACACCTTC. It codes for CASSLEQKYGYTF.

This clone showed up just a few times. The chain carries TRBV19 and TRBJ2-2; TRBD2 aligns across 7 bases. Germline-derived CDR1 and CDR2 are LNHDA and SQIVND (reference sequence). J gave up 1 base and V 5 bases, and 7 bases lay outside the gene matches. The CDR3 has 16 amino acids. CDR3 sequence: CASSARLAENTGELFF. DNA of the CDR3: TGTGCCAGTAGTGCCCGACTAGCTGAGAACACCGGGGAGCTGTTTTTT.

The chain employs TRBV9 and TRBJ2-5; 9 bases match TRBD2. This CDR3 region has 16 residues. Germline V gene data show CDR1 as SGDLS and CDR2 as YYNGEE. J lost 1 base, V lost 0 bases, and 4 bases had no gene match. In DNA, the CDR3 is TGTGCCAGCAGCGTAGGAATAGCGGGAGTCCAAGAGACCCAGTACTTC. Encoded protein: CASSVGIAGVQETQYF.

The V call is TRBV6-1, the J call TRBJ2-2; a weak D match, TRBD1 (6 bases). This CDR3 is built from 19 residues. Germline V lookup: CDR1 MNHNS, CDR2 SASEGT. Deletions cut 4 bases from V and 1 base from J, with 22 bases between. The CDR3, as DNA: TGTGCCAGCAGTGCCCTTCCGGGACACGTAACCCAGAACACCGGGGAGCTGTTTTTT. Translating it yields CASSALPGHVTQNTGELFF.

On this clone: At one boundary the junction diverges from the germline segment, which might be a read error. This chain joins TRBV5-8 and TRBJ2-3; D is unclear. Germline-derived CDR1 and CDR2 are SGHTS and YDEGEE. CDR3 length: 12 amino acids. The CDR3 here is CASSLSLDPQYF. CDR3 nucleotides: TGTGCCAGCAGCTTGTCGCTAGATCCGCAGTATTTT.

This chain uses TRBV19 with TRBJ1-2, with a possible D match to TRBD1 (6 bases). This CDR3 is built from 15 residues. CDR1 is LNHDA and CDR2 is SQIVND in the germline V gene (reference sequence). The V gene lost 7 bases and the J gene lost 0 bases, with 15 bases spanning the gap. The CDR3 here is CASTPARTANYGYTF. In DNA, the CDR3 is TGTGCCAGTACCCCAGCCCGGACAGCTAACTATGGCTACACCTTC.

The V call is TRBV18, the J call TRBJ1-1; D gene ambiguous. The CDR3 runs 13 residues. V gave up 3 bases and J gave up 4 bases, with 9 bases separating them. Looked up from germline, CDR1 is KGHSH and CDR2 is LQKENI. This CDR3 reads CASSPLEATEAFF. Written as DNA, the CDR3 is TGTGCCAGCTCACCGTTAGAGGCCACTGAAGCTTTCTTT.

The CDR3 here is CATSREGVGYEQYF. The CDR3 DNA reads as TGTGCCACCAGCAGAGAAGGGGTCGGCTACGAGCAGTACTTC. J is TRBJ2-7 and V is TRBV15; possible D gene TRBD1, 5 bases. This CDR3 contains 14 residues. The germline V gene has CDR1 LNHNV and CDR2 YYDKDF (reference sequence). Trimming removed 0 bases at V and 3 bases at J, with 9 bases between.

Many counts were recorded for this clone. The CDR3 loop reads CASSKAGVSDNEQFF. CDR3 sequence (DNA): TGCGCCAGCAGCAAAGCGGGAGTAAGCGACAATGAGCAGTTCTTC. This chain connects TRBV10-1 to TRBJ2-1; 8 nucleotides align to TRBD2. The CDR3 has 15 residues. Germline V gene sequence: CDR1 WNHNN, CDR2 SYGVQD (reference sequence). J gave up 5 bases and V 6 bases, and 9 bases lay outside the gene matches.

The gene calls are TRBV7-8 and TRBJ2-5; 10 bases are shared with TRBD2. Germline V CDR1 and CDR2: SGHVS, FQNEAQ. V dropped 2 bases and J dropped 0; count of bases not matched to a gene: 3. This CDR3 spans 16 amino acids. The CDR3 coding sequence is TGTGCCAGCAGCTTATTAGCGGGGGGTAACCAAGAGACCCAGTACTTC. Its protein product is CASSLLAGGNQETQYF.

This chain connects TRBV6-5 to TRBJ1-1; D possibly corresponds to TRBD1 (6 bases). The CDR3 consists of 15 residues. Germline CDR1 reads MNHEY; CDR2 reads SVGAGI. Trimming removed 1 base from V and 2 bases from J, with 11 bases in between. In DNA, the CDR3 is TGTGCCAGCAGTTACTTAACGACAGGCAACACTGAAGCTTTCTTT. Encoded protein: CASSYLTTGNTEAFF.

The CDR3 nucleotides are TGCGCCAGCAGCCATGGACTAGGCGGGGGGGCGGAAAGAACCTACGAGCAGTACTTC. As protein: CASSHGLGGGAERTYEQYF. The genes are TRBV4-3 and TRBJ2-7, with TRBD2 matching over 9 bases. The V gene end was trimmed by 3 bases and the J gene end by 2 bases; junction bases not matched to a gene: 17. CDR1 LGHNA and CDR2 YSLEER come from the germline V gene. CDR3 size: 19 residues.

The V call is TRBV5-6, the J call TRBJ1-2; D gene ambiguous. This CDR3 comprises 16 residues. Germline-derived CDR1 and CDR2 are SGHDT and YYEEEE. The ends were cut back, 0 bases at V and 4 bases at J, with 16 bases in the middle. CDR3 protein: CASSLDLQSALYGYTF. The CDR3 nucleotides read TGTGCCAGCAGCTTGGATTTACAGTCTGCCCTCTATGGCTACACCTTC.

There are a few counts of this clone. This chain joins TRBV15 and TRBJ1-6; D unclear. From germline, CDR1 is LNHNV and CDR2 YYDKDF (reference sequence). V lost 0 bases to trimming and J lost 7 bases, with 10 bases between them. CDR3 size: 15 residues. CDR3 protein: CATSRDLRKNSPLHF. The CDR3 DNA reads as TGTGCCACCAGCAGAGATCTGAGGAAGAATTCACCCCTCCACTTT. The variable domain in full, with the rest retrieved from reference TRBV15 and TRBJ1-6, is DAMVIQNPRYQVTQFGKPVTLSCSQTLNHNVMYWYQQKSSQAPKLLFHYYDKDFNNEADTPDNFQSRRPNTSFCFLDIRSPGLGDTAMYLCATSRDLRKNSPLHFGNGTRLTVT.

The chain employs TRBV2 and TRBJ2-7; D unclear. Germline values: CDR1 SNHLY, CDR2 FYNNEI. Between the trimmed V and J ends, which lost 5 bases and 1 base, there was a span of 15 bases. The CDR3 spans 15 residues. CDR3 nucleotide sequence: TGTGCCAGCAGTTTAAAGGACCGGAGTTCCTACGAGCAGTACTTC. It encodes CASSLKDRSSYEQYF.

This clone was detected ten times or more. CDR3 sequence (DNA): TGTGCCAGCAGTTTGCTTCGGGGGCCCCTCCACTTT. Translated, it gives CASSLLRGPLHF. The V and J genes are TRBV28 and TRBJ1-6; tentative D call: TRBD1 (5 bases). V lost 3 bases and J 13 bases, leaving 10 bases between the germline ends. The CDR3 has 12 amino acids. Germline CDR1 is MDHEN and CDR2 is SYDVKM.

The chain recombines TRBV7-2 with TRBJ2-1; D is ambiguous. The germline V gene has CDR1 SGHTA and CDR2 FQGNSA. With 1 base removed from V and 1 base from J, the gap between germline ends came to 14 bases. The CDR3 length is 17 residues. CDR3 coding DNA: TGTGCCAGCAGCTTAGATTTCGGCCGGAGTTCCTACAATGAGCAGTTCTTC. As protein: CASSLDFGRSSYNEQFF.